A selection of T cell receptor beta chains follows, all from one sample in a study of T cells in Graves' hyperthyroidism and ophthalmopathy. MiXCR, applied by TCRdb to the multiplex PCR reads, yields one record per CDR3 protein. The table has a few hundred thousand distinct CDR3 sequences, 15% to 20% seen once. The sequencing input was blood. The receptors were gathered from a woman aged 25-40 years with Graves' ophthalmopathy. Each CDR3 is given with its conserved first and last residue. D genes are given only for firm matches. The size of a clone is reported for some rows only, either as once, few or many, or as a class for expanded clones.

len,j_gene,d_gene,abundance,v_gene,CDR3aa,CDR3nt
16,TRBJ1-5,-,-,TRBV7-2,CASDTRVGGDNQPQHF,TGTGCCAGCGATACCCGGGTAGGAGGAGACAATCAGCCCCAGCATTTT
11,TRBJ2-7,-,many,TRBV30,CAWSAVYEQYF,TGTGCCTGGAGTGCCGTCTACGAGCAGTACTTC
15,TRBJ2-7,-,few,TRBV11-2,CASSLISLDRGEQYF,TGTGCCAGCAGCTTAATCTCCCTGGACCGGGGGGAGCAGTACTTC
17,TRBJ2-3,TRBD2,-,TRBV14,CASSQDWESGNTDTQYF,TGTGCCAGCAGCCAAGATTGGGAGAGCGGGAACACAGATACGCAGTATTTT
16,TRBJ2-3,-,many,TRBV10-3,CAISESAAGGTDTQYF,TGTGCCATCAGTGAGTCAGCGGCAGGAGGGACAGATACGCAGTATTTT
12,TRBJ2-1,-,many,TRBV18,CASSPGRNEQFF,TGTGCCAGCTCACCAGGGCGCAATGAGCAGTTCTTC
14,TRBJ2-1,-,many,TRBV12-3/TRBV12-4,CASSGKSSYNEQFF,TGTGCCAGCAGTGGCAAAAGCTCCTACAATGAGCAGTTCTTC
15,TRBJ2-7,-,many,TRBV3-1,CASSPRGTHSLEQYF,TGTGCCAGCAGTCCTAGGGGGACACACTCGTTGGAGCAGTACTTC
17,TRBJ1-1,-,few,TRBV6-2/TRBV6-3,CASSYGKKLGRGTEAFF,TGTGCCAGCAGTTACGGAAAAAAATTGGGGCGCGGGACTGAAGCTTTCTTT
16,TRBJ1-3,-,-,TRBV18,CASSPSISRSGNTIYF,TGTGCCAGCTCACCGAGCATCTCTCGCTCTGGAAACACCATATATTTT
15,TRBJ2-5,-,few,TRBV9,CASSAADRTWETQYF,TGTGCCAGCAGCGCGGCAGACCGGACCTGGGAGACCCAGTACTTC
15,TRBJ2-3,-,many,TRBV29-1,CSVAQSGQRTDTQYF,TGCAGCGTTGCCCAGTCCGGACAGCGCACAGATACGCAGTATTTT
15,TRBJ1-1,-,many,TRBV3-1,CASSLRGAANTEAFF,TGTGCCAGCAGCCTGCGGGGGGCGGCAAACACTGAAGCTTTCTTT
13,TRBJ2-1,TRBD2,many,TRBV6-1,CASSGGRDNEQFF,TGTGCCAGCAGTGGGGGGAGGGACAATGAGCAGTTCTTC
14,TRBJ2-2,-,-,TRBV29-1,CSVATRVNTGELFF,TGCAGCGTTGCTACCAGGGTCAACACCGGGGAGCTGTTTTTT
14,TRBJ2-7,-,-,TRBV24-1,CATSDLQGIYEQYF,TGTGCCACCAGTGATCTACAGGGAATCTACGAGCAGTACTTC
13,TRBJ1-6,-,many,TRBV7-2,CASSPDPNSPLHF,TGTGCCAGCAGCCCCGATCCTAATTCACCCCTCCACTTT
14,TRBJ1-5,-,few,TRBV10-3,CAISEPPRDQPQHF,TGTGCCATCAGTGAGCCCCCTAGGGATCAGCCCCAGCATTTT
14,TRBJ1-1,-,-,TRBV19,CASGTVLGGPEAFF,TGTGCCAGTGGGACGGTACTTGGGGGCCCTGAAGCTTTCTTT
14,TRBJ2-1,-,many,TRBV30,CAWSDGRSYNEQFF,TGTGCCTGGTCGGACGGGAGAAGCTACAATGAGCAGTTCTTC
15,TRBJ2-7,-,-,TRBV6-2/TRBV6-3,CASRLGGPGAYEQYF,TGTGCCAGCAGGCTAGGGGGCCCGGGAGCCTACGAGCAGTACTTC
12,TRBJ1-5,TRBD1,-,TRBV19,CASQTGVQPQHF,TGTGCCAGCCAGACAGGGGTACAGCCCCAGCATTTT
14,TRBJ1-4,-,-,TRBV30,CAWRPMDGGEKLFF,TGTGCCTGGAGACCGATGGACGGGGGGGAAAAACTGTTTTTT
14,TRBJ2-5,-,many,TRBV2,CASSDWAGEETQYF,TGTGCCAGCAGTGACTGGGCAGGAGAAGAGACCCAGTACTTC
14,TRBJ2-7,TRBD1,many,TRBV11-2,CASSPTGGSHEQYF,TGTGCCAGCAGCCCCACAGGGGGGTCCCACGAGCAGTACTTC
14,TRBJ1-1,-,many,TRBV14,CASSQEGGGTEAFF,TGTGCCAGCAGCCAAGAGGGGGGAGGGACTGAAGCTTTCTTT
12,TRBJ2-7,-,-,TRBV30,CAWSRGNYEQYF,TGTGCCTGGAGTCGGGGTAACTACGAGCAGTACTTC
13,TRBJ2-5,-,many,TRBV18,CASSLREGETQYF,TGTGCCAGCTCCCTCAGAGAAGGAGAGACCCAGTACTTC
15,TRBJ2-1,-,few,TRBV3-1,CASSRVQGLYNEQFF,TGTGCCAGCAGCCGGGTGCAGGGATTGTACAATGAGCAGTTCTTC
20,TRBJ2-1,TRBD2,many,TRBV3-1,CASSQGGLAGPTSSYNEQFF,TGTGCCAGCAGCCAAGGGGGGCTAGCGGGGCCCACTTCCTCCTACAATGAGCAGTTCTTC
19,TRBJ2-3,-,many,TRBV7-3,CASSFSPLLGDTSTDTQYF,TGTGCCAGCAGCTTTTCCCCCCTTTTGGGGGACACTAGCACAGATACGCAGTATTTT
16,TRBJ2-5,-,-,TRBV24-1,CATSDRRASEGETQYF,TGTGCCACCAGTGACCGCCGGGCTTCGGAGGGAGAGACCCAGTACTTC
15,TRBJ1-2,TRBD1,many,TRBV24-1,CATSDPRTGGSGYTF,TGTGCCACCAGTGACCCGAGGACAGGGGGCAGTGGCTACACCTTC
13,TRBJ2-5,TRBD2,many,TRBV2,CANEVAGGVTQYF,TGTGCCAACGAGGTAGCGGGGGGGGTGACCCAGTACTTC
13,TRBJ1-1,-,-,TRBV14,CASSRSRGTEAFF,TGTGCCAGCAGCCGCAGTCGGGGGACTGAAGCTTTCTTT
14,TRBJ1-1,-,many,TRBV14,CASSRFGLNTEAFF,TGTGCCAGCAGCCGGTTTGGACTGAACACTGAAGCTTTCTTT
16,TRBJ2-3,-,many,TRBV11-3,CASSFSLRGGADTQYF,TGTGCCAGCAGCTTTTCCCTCAGGGGTGGCGCAGATACGCAGTATTTT
15,TRBJ2-3,-,few,TRBV5-8,CASSPWGPYTDTQYF,TGTGCCAGCAGCCCATGGGGGCCATACACAGATACGCAGTATTTT
13,TRBJ2-7,-,-,TRBV20-1,CSATYRNTYEQYF,TGCAGTGCCACCTACCGGAATACCTACGAGCAGTACTTC
13,TRBJ2-5,-,-,TRBV19,CASSIERKETQYF,TGTGCCAGTAGTATAGAACGGAAAGAGACCCAGTACTTC
19,TRBJ2-3,TRBD2,-,TRBV7-9,CASSLPRLAGGLSTDTQYF,TGTGCCAGCAGCCTACCCAGACTAGCGGGAGGTCTTAGCACAGATACGCAGTATTTT
14,TRBJ1-1,-,many,TRBV20-1,CSAERGSGGTEAFF,TGCAGTGCTGAAAGAGGGAGCGGGGGAACTGAAGCTTTCTTT